A selection of T cell receptor beta chains follows, all from one sample in a study of cytomegalovirus exposure and HLA in healthy donors. Sequenced by immunoSEQ multiplex PCR; TCRdb stores in-frame clones only, minus some. The data hold 150,000 to 200,000 clones, with 81% observed a single time. The sample consisted of PBMCs. The receptors stem from a man between 50 and 59 years old in good health and CMV-seropositive. Both conserved end residues are part of each CDR3. A D gene is named only where the DNA matches it firmly. The listing skips clone size in some rows; elsewhere it reads once, few, many or a size class.

v_gene: TRBV27; d_gene: .; j_gene: TRBJ2-7; abundance: .; CDR3aa: CASSTHGYEQYF; CDR3nt: TGTGCCAGCAGTACTCACGGCTACGAGCAGTACTTC
v_gene: TRBV29-1; d_gene: TRBD2; j_gene: TRBJ2-3; abundance: .; CDR3aa: CSVAVAGATDTQYF; CDR3nt: TGCAGCGTTGCGGTAGCGGGGGCCACAGATACGCAGTATTTT
v_gene: TRBV7-2; d_gene: .; j_gene: TRBJ1-5; abundance: .; CDR3aa: CASSLVEGRGNQPQHF; CDR3nt: TGTGCCAGCAGCTTAGTGGAGGGCCGTGGCAATCAGCCCCAGCATTTT
v_gene: TRBV7-9; d_gene: TRBD1; j_gene: TRBJ2-7; abundance: .; CDR3aa: CASSTRQGAYEQYF; CDR3nt: TGTGCCAGCAGCACCCGACAGGGGGCCTACGAGCAGTACTTC
v_gene: TRBV5-1; d_gene: TRBD1; j_gene: TRBJ2-3; abundance: .; CDR3aa: CASRNPTGQGAGDTQYF; CDR3nt: TGCGCCAGCAGAAACCCTACGGGACAGGGGGCAGGGGATACGCAGTATTTT
v_gene: TRBV9; d_gene: TRBD2; j_gene: TRBJ2-3; abundance: .; CDR3aa: CASSVATSGSGTDTQYF; CDR3nt: TGTGCCAGCAGCGTAGCAACTAGCGGGAGTGGTACAGATACGCAGTATTTT
v_gene: TRBV14; d_gene: .; j_gene: TRBJ1-1; abundance: .; CDR3aa: CASSQFMRNTEAFF; CDR3nt: TGTGCCAGCAGCCAATTTATGAGGAACACTGAAGCTTTCTTT
v_gene: TRBV18; d_gene: .; j_gene: TRBJ2-1; abundance: .; CDR3aa: CASSPPSGAYEQFF; CDR3nt: TGTGCCAGCTCACCACCAAGCGGAGCATATGAGCAGTTCTTC
v_gene: TRBV6-5; d_gene: TRBD2; j_gene: TRBJ2-7; abundance: few; CDR3aa: CASRPGLANSYEQYF; CDR3nt: TGTGCCAGCAGACCTGGACTAGCGAACTCCTACGAGCAGTACTTC
v_gene: TRBV28; d_gene: .; j_gene: TRBJ2-7; abundance: .; CDR3aa: CASRVGDEQYF; CDR3nt: TGTGCCAGCAGAGTAGGGGACGAGCAGTACTTC
v_gene: TRBV4-2; d_gene: .; j_gene: TRBJ2-1; abundance: .; CDR3aa: CASSQDGQSTYNEQFF; CDR3nt: TGTGCCAGCAGCCAAGATGGGCAGAGCACCTACAATGAGCAGTTCTTC
v_gene: TRBV5-1; d_gene: TRBD1; j_gene: TRBJ2-5; abundance: .; CDR3aa: CASSQGTADQETQYF; CDR3nt: TGCGCCAGCAGCCAGGGGACAGCCGACCAAGAGACCCAGTACTTC
v_gene: TRBV19; d_gene: TRBD2; j_gene: TRBJ2-5; abundance: .; CDR3aa: CASSIRGGAETQYF; CDR3nt: TGTGCCAGTAGTATCCGCGGGGGGGCTGAGACCCAGTACTTC
v_gene: TRBV7-3; d_gene: TRBD1; j_gene: TRBJ1-1; abundance: .; CDR3aa: CASSLTSQGGTEAFF; CDR3nt: TGTGCCAGCAGCTTAACGTCCCAGGGGGGCACTGAAGCTTTCTTT
v_gene: TRBV4-2; d_gene: .; j_gene: TRBJ1-1; abundance: .; CDR3aa: CASSQAWQGRTTEAFF; CDR3nt: TGTGCCAGCAGCCAAGCATGGCAGGGTAGAACCACTGAAGCTTTCTTT
v_gene: TRBV6-5; d_gene: TRBD1; j_gene: TRBJ1-2; abundance: .; CDR3aa: CASSGTGTGKGYTF; CDR3nt: TGTGCCAGCAGTGGGACCGGGACAGGGAAGGGCTACACCTTC
v_gene: TRBV29-1; d_gene: TRBD2; j_gene: TRBJ2-1; abundance: .; CDR3aa: CSVSMTSGFYNEQFF; CDR3nt: TGCAGCGTCTCTATGACTAGCGGCTTCTACAATGAGCAGTTCTTC
v_gene: TRBV28; d_gene: TRBD1; j_gene: TRBJ1-1; abundance: few; CDR3aa: CASRPGQVVTEAFF; CDR3nt: TGTGCCAGCAGACCGGGACAGGTCGTCACTGAAGCTTTCTTT
v_gene: TRBV4-1; d_gene: .; j_gene: TRBJ2-5; abundance: .; CDR3aa: CASSLPEDRTNQYF; CDR3nt: TGCGCCAGCAGCCTACCAGAAGACAGAACCAACCAGTACTTC
v_gene: TRBV7-9; d_gene: TRBD1; j_gene: TRBJ1-4; abundance: once; CDR3aa: CASLRDRDEKLFF; CDR3nt: TGTGCCAGCCTCAGGGACAGGGATGAAAAACTGTTTTTT
v_gene: TRBV28; d_gene: .; j_gene: TRBJ1-2; abundance: .; CDR3aa: CASSLSHDYTF; CDR3nt: TGTGCCAGCAGTTTAAGCCATGACTACACCTTC
v_gene: TRBV6-6; d_gene: TRBD2; j_gene: TRBJ2-5; abundance: few; CDR3aa: CATKLRDSGRVETQYF; CDR3nt: TGTGCCACCAAGTTACGGGATAGCGGGAGGGTAGAGACCCAGTACTTC
v_gene: TRBV6-1; d_gene: .; j_gene: TRBJ2-2; abundance: once; CDR3aa: CASSEAAGLPGELFF; CDR3nt: TGTGCCAGCAGTGAAGCGGCTGGGCTTCCCGGGGAGCTGTTTTTT
v_gene: TRBV6-1; d_gene: .; j_gene: TRBJ1-1; abundance: .; CDR3aa: CASSTGGGWPFF; CDR3nt: TGTGCCAGCAGCACTGGGGGGGGTTGGCCTTTCTTT
v_gene: TRBV5-1; d_gene: TRBD2; j_gene: TRBJ2-3; abundance: .; CDR3aa: CASSLRTSGGADTQYF; CDR3nt: TGCGCCAGCAGCTTACGGACTAGCGGGGGAGCAGATACGCAGTATTTT
v_gene: TRBV25-1; d_gene: TRBD2; j_gene: TRBJ2-5; abundance: .; CDR3aa: CASSRAGDQETQYF; CDR3nt: TGTGCCAGCAGCCGAGCGGGGGACCAAGAGACCCAGTACTTC
v_gene: TRBV6-5; d_gene: .; j_gene: TRBJ1-1; abundance: .; CDR3aa: CASSYKKSGMNTEAFF; CDR3nt: TGTGCCAGCAGTTACAAAAAGAGCGGCATGAACACTGAAGCTTTCTTT
v_gene: TRBV2; d_gene: .; j_gene: TRBJ2-2; abundance: .; CDR3aa: CASIRGQPPPGELFF; CDR3nt: TGTGCCAGCATACGCGGACAGCCCCCCCCCGGGGAGCTGTTTTTT
v_gene: TRBV20-1; d_gene: .; j_gene: TRBJ1-1; abundance: .; CDR3aa: CSARVLTEAFF; CDR3nt: TGCAGTGCTAGAGTTCTCACTGAAGCTTTCTTT
v_gene: TRBV4-1; d_gene: TRBD1; j_gene: TRBJ1-1; abundance: .; CDR3aa: CASSHGQGMNTEAFF; CDR3nt: TGCGCCAGCAGCCACGGACAGGGAATGAACACTGAAGCTTTCTTT
v_gene: TRBV5-1; d_gene: TRBD1; j_gene: TRBJ1-5; abundance: .; CDR3aa: CASSSGQGSNQPQHF; CDR3nt: TGCGCCAGCAGCTCGGGACAGGGTAGCAATCAGCCCCAGCATTTT
v_gene: TRBV7-9; d_gene: TRBD2; j_gene: TRBJ2-5; abundance: .; CDR3aa: CASSLAGGGETQYF; CDR3nt: TGTGCCAGCAGTTTAGCGGGGGGGGGAGAGACCCAGTACTTC
v_gene: TRBV10-3; d_gene: TRBD2; j_gene: TRBJ2-7; abundance: .; CDR3aa: CATGRGAYEQYF; CDR3nt: TGTGCCACCGGGAGGGGGGCCTACGAGCAGTACTTC
v_gene: TRBV28; d_gene: .; j_gene: TRBJ1-1; abundance: .; CDR3aa: CASSLGGAGVTEAFF; CDR3nt: TGTGCCAGCAGTTTAGGGGGGGCTGGGGTCACTGAAGCTTTCTTT
v_gene: TRBV28; d_gene: TRBD1; j_gene: TRBJ1-2; abundance: once; CDR3aa: CASRRTGANYGYTF; CDR3nt: TGTGCCAGCAGAAGGACAGGGGCTAACTATGGCTACACCTTC
v_gene: TRBV5-4; d_gene: .; j_gene: TRBJ2-6; abundance: once; CDR3aa: CASSWTQSSGANVLTF; CDR3nt: TGTGCCAGCAGCTGGACACAGAGCTCTGGGGCCAACGTCCTGACTTTC
v_gene: TRBV5-6; d_gene: TRBD1; j_gene: TRBJ2-1; abundance: .; CDR3aa: CASSYLVTGGEQFF; CDR3nt: TGTGCCAGCAGCTACTTGGTGACAGGGGGTGAGCAGTTCTTC
v_gene: TRBV6-1; d_gene: TRBD1; j_gene: TRBJ2-5; abundance: .; CDR3aa: CASGDSLGETQYF; CDR3nt: TGTGCCAGCGGGGACAGCCTTGGGGAGACCCAGTACTTC